This passage covers 2 T cell receptor beta chains from one sample sequenced in a study of spatial heterogeneity in lung cancer. The time point was: blood at routine non-recurrence follow-up after resection. TCRdb processed the 5' RACE reads anew with MiXCR; each CDR3 protein has one entry. The sample shows 35,000 to 55,000 distinct CDR3 sequences, about 12% of them seen only once. Sequenced here: PBMCs, sampled at follow-up. These receptors all stem from a male donor with early-stage non-small cell lung cancer.

This clonotype came up many times. CDR3 amino acids: CASSYTGHGNTIYF. CDR3 bases: TGTGCCAGCAGTTACACGGGACATGGAAACACCATATATTTT. The V call is TRBV6-5, the J call TRBJ1-3; the D gene is possibly TRBD1 (6 bases). The CDR3 extends over 14 amino acids. Germline CDR1 MNHEY, CDR2 SVGAGI. V shed 2 bases and J shed 3 bases, with 8 bases lying between them.

This clonotype was seen at least ten times. The chain has TRBV7-2 and TRBJ2-4; 7 bases fit TRBD2. This CDR3 region has 17 residues. The junction had 5 bases not matched to a gene; V was cut back by 0 bases and J by 0 bases. The germline V gene has CDR1 SGHTA and CDR2 FQGNSA. The CDR3 nucleotides are TGTGCCAGCAGCTTAGCAAGCGGGGCCCTAGCCAAAAACATTCAGTACTTC. Translation gives CASSLASGALAKNIQYF.